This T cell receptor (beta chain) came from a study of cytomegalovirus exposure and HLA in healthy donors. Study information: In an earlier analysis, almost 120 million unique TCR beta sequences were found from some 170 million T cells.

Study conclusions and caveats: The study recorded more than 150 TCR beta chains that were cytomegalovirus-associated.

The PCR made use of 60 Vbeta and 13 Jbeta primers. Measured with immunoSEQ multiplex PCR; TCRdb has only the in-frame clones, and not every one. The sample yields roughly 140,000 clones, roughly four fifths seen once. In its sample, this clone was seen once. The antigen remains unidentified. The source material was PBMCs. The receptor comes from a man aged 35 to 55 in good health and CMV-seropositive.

The CDR3 coding sequence is TGTGCCAGTACGAACAGCTTGAACACTGAAGCTTTCTTT. It is translated as CASTNSLNTEAFF. The gene calls are TRBV19 and TRBJ1-1, with no clear D. Deletions cut 7 bases from V and 0 bases from J, with 9 bases between. Germline CDR1 LNHDA, CDR2 SQIVND (reference sequence). This CDR3 is 13 amino acids long.